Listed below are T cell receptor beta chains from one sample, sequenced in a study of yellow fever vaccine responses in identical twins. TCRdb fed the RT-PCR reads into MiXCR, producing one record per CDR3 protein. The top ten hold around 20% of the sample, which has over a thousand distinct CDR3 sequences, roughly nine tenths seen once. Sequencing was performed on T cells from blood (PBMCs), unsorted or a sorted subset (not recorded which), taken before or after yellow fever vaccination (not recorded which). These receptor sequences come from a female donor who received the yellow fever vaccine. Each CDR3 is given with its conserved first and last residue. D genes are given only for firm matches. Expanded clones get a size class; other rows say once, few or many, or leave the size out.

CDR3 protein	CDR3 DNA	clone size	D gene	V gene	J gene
CASSVIQGANGYTF	TGTGCCAGCAGTGTTATCCAGGGGGCGAATGGCTACACCTTC	-	TRBD1	TRBV2	TRBJ1-2
CASSRSGGSETQYF	TGTGCCAGCAGCCGCTCAGGAGGCTCGGAGACCCAGTACTTC	once	-	TRBV11-1	TRBJ2-5
CASSQSAQIETRGNEQFF	TGTGCCAGCAGCCAAAGCGCACAGATTGAGACACGAGGCAATGAGCAGTTCTTC	-	-	TRBV4-2	TRBJ2-1
CATSSWTGSGDTQYF	TGTGCCACCAGCTCCTGGACAGGGTCTGGAGATACGCAGTATTTT	few	TRBD1	TRBV15	TRBJ2-3
CASSSTYGEQFF	TGTGCCAGCAGTTCCACGTACGGGGAGCAGTTCTTC	-	-	TRBV12-3/TRBV12-4	TRBJ2-1
CSARLGVSEQFF	TGCAGTGCTAGATTAGGGGTCAGTGAGCAGTTCTTC	-	-	TRBV20-1	TRBJ2-1
CASMSPGQSYNEQFF	TGTGCCAGCATGTCCCCGGGACAGTCTTACAATGAGCAGTTCTTC	-	TRBD1	TRBV6-2/TRBV6-3	TRBJ2-1
CASSLGGTSTYEQYF	TGCGCCAGCAGCTTGGGGGGGACCTCCACCTACGAGCAGTACTTC	-	-	TRBV5-1	TRBJ2-7
CASSLVGTRSGDEQFF	TGTGCCAGCAGCTTAGTTGGGACTAGGAGCGGCGATGAGCAGTTCTTC	-	TRBD2	TRBV11-3	TRBJ2-1
CASSPLGTGGYEQYF	TGTGCCAGCTCACCACTTGGGACAGGCGGGTACGAGCAGTACTTC	once	TRBD1	TRBV18	TRBJ2-7
CAWSVPGTAGNTIYF	TGTGCCTGGAGTGTACCGGGGACTGCTGGAAACACCATATATTTT	-	-	TRBV30	TRBJ1-3